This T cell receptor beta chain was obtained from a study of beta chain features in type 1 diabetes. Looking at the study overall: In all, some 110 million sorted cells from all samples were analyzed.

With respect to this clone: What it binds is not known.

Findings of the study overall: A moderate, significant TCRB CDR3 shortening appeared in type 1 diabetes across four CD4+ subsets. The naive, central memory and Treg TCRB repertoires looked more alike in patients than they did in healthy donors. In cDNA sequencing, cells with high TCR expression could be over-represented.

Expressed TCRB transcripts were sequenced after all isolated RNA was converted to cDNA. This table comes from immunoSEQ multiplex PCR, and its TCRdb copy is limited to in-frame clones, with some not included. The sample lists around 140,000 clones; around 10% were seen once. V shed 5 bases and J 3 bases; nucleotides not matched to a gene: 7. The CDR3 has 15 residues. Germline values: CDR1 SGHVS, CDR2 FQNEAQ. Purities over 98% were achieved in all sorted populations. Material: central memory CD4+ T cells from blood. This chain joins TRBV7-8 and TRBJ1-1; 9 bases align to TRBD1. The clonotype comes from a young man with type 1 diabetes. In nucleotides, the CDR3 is TGTGCCAGCAGCCCCCTACAGGGGGCACACACTGAAGCTTTCTTT. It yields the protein CASSPLQGAHTEAFF. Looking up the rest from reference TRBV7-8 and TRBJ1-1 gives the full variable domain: GAGVSQSPRYKVAKRGQDVALRCDPISGHVSLFWYQQALGQGPEFLTYFQNEAQLDKSGLPSDRFFAERPEGSVSTLKIQRTQQEDSAVYLCASSPLQGAHTEAFFGQGTRLTVV.